The 29 T cell receptor beta chains below were found in one sample sequenced in a study of T cell repertoires in cytomegalovirus infection. These receptors are not linked to any known antigen. TCRdb re-derived calls from the reads in MiXCR, one entry per CDR3 protein. The profile covers around 710,000 distinct CDR3 sequences, with just under 30% appearing a single time and roughly 13% taken by the ten largest. The sequencing used cultured CD8+ T cells from PBMCs, collected from culture after CMV antigen stimulation. Receptor source: a human donor in good health (CMV status not recorded). Some clones in this sample may be carry-over from other donors' samples.

V is TRBV11-1 and J is TRBJ2-3, with D possibly matching TRBD2 (6 bases). This CDR3 region has 17 residues. Germline values: CDR1 SGHAT, CDR2 FQDESV (reference sequence). Trimming pared 4 bases from V and 0 bases from J, leaving 17 bases between. CDR3 in amino acids: CASSYGTLRTSTDTQYF. CDR3 DNA sequence: TGTGCCAGCAGCTACGGGACTCTTCGAACTAGCACAGATACGCAGTATTTT. Based on the CDR3 plus reference TRBV11-1 and TRBJ2-3, the full variable domain is EAEVAQSPRYKITEKSQAVAFWCDPISGHATLYWYRQILGQGPELLVQFQDESVVDDSQLPKDRFSAERLKGVDSTLKIQPAELGDSAMYLCASSYGTLRTSTDTQYFGPGTRLTVL.

This chain joins TRBV20-1 and TRBJ2-5; TRBD2 aligns across 15 bases. The V gene's germline CDR1 is DFQATT and CDR2 SNEGSKA (reference sequence). The CDR3 has 14 residues. CDR3 sequence (DNA): TGCAGGGCAGGGGGGACTAGCGGGGGGGAGACCCAGTACTTC. As protein: CRAGGTSGGETQYF.

The chain links TRBV29-1 to TRBJ2-3; 9 nucleotides match TRBD2. Germline V lookup: CDR1 SQVTM, CDR2 ANQGSEA. The CDR3 spans 17 residues. J was trimmed by 0 bases and V by 3 bases; bases with no gene match: 10. CDR3 bases: TGCAGCGTTGATTGGCTAGCGGGGCACTCTAGCACAGATACGCAGTATTTT. This codes for CSVDWLAGHSSTDTQYF.

A few counts support this clonotype. The chain has TRBV5-5 and TRBJ2-2, with D perhaps matching TRBD1 or TRBD2 (5 bases each). The CDR3 sequence is 15 residues long. V dropped 2 bases and J dropped 5 bases, with 13 bases sitting between them. CDR1 and CDR2 (germline): SGHKS, YYEKEE (reference sequence). CDR3 amino acids: CASSFRGERTGELFF. In nucleotides, the CDR3 is TGTGCCAGCAGCTTCCGAGGGGAGCGGACCGGGGAGCTGTTTTTT. Combining the CDR3 with reference TRBV5-5 and TRBJ2-2 gives the whole variable domain DAGVTQSPTHLIKTRGQQVTLRCSPISGHKSVSWYQQVLGQGPQFIFQYYEKEERGRGNFPDRFSARQFPNYSSELNVNALLLGDSALYLCASSFRGERTGELFFGEGSRLTVL.

Only a few counts were recorded for this clonotype. V usage is TRBV12-5 and J usage is TRBJ2-7; D ambiguous. The germline V and J ends were trimmed by 6 bases and 0 bases, with 6 bases remaining between them. This CDR3 region has 12 residues. Germline lookup yields CDR1 LGHNT and CDR2 FRNRAP. CDR3 sequence (DNA): TGTGCTAGTGGAAGAACCTCCTACGAGCAGTACTTC. Its protein is CASGRTSYEQYF.

This chain joins TRBV7-2 and TRBJ2-7; 7 bases fit TRBD2. The CDR3 extends over 13 amino acids. Unmatched junction bases numbered 6, after V lost 7 bases and J lost 3 bases. Per germline, CDR1 SGHTA and CDR2 FQGNSA. The CDR3 loop reads CASTGGTNYEQYF. The CDR3 DNA follows: TGTGCCAGCACGGGAGGCACAAACTACGAGCAGTACTTC.

The J gene is TRBJ2-1, the V gene TRBV27; 7 bases are shared with TRBD1. The CDR3 totals 15 residues. The germline gives CDR1 MNHEY, CDR2 SMNVEV (reference sequence). J lost 9 bases, V lost 5 bases, and 13 bases had no gene match. The CDR3 nucleotides are TGTGCCAGCAGTCCGACAGGGAAACCTACAAGTGAGCAGTTCTTC. Its protein product is CASSPTGKPTSEQFF.

The J gene is TRBJ1-4, the V gene TRBV19; maybe TRBD1 (6 bases). CDR1 and CDR2 from the germline V gene are LNHDA and SQIVND (reference sequence). This CDR3 region has 16 residues. Trimming left V 4 bases short and J 3 bases short, with 15 bases between. The CDR3 coding sequence is TGTGCCAGTAGTACAGCCCGGGACAACTCTAATGAAAAACTGTTTTTT. Translated: CASSTARDNSNEKLFF.

This rearrangement joins TRBV12-5 to TRBJ2-1; D gene unclear. The ends were cut back, 0 bases at V and 4 bases at J, with 7 bases in the middle. The CDR3 runs 14 residues. CDR1 is LGHNT, CDR2 FRNRAP, per germline. The DNA of the CDR3 is TGTGCTAGTGGTTTGGTACAAGGGTACAATGAGCAGTTCTTC. Its translation: CASGLVQGYNEQFF.

This clonotype was counted at least ten times. The rearrangement links TRBV7-6 to TRBJ2-3; 9 bases line up with TRBD1. Trimming removed 7 bases from V and 4 bases from J; junction bases left unmatched: 3. The CDR3 totals 13 residues. Germline values: CDR1 SGHVS, CDR2 FNYEAQ. CDR3 nucleotides: TGTGCCAGCACGGGACAGGGAGCAGATACGCAGTATTTT. Translated: CASTGQGADTQYF.

The chain employs TRBV27 and TRBJ1-5, with D possibly being TRBD1 (5 bases). Germline V gene lookup returns CDR1 MNHEY and CDR2 SMNVEV (reference sequence). Trimming took 4 bases from V and 0 from J, leaving 16 bases between them. CDR3 size: 17 residues. This CDR3 reads CASSSSRKGYSNQPQHF. The CDR3 nucleotides read TGTGCCAGCAGTTCCTCCCGGAAGGGGTATAGCAATCAGCCCCAGCATTTT.

The rearrangement links TRBV14 to TRBJ2-3, with D possibly TRBD2 on 5 matching bases. The CDR3 consists of 12 residues. CDR1 SGHDN and CDR2 FVKESK come from the germline V gene. V was pared by 6 bases and J by 5 bases, with 9 bases between. This CDR3 is CASRDRGDTQYF. The DNA for the CDR3 is TGTGCCAGCAGAGACCGGGGAGATACGCAGTATTTT.

The rearrangement joins TRBV11-2 to TRBJ1-3; D call uncertain. V lost 0 bases, J lost 0 bases, and 18 bases lay in between. CDR3 size: 19 residues. From germline, CDR1 is SGHAT and CDR2 FQNNGV. CDR3 nucleotide sequence: TGTGCCAGCAGCTTAGATCTTTGGGGTCCGCCGAACTCTGGAAACACCATATATTTT. As protein: CASSLDLWGPPNSGNTIYF.

The chain joins TRBV19 to TRBJ2-3; D is tentatively TRBD1 or TRBD2 (5 bases each). This CDR3 is 17 amino acids long. Trimming cost V 3 bases and J 2 bases, with 18 bases left between them. The germline V gene has CDR1 LNHDA and CDR2 SQIVND (reference sequence). The CDR3 DNA reads as TGTGCCAGTAGTATTTTAGGGGTCCCAGCGGCCACAGATACGCAGTATTTT. As protein: CASSILGVPAATDTQYF. Together with reference TRBV19 and TRBJ2-3, the CDR3 gives the full variable domain: DGGITQSPKYLFRKEGQNVTLSCEQNLNHDAMYWYRQDPGQGLRLIYYSQIVNDFQKGDIAEGYSVSREKKESFPLTVTSAQKNPTAFYLCASSILGVPAATDTQYFGPGTRLTVL.

This chain uses TRBV18 with TRBJ2-2; no firm D call. The CDR3 has 11 residues. Per the germline V gene, CDR1 is KGHSH and CDR2 is LQKENI. Trimming cost V 8 bases and J 8 bases, with 9 bases left between them. CDR3 in amino acids: CASPLPGELFF. The CDR3 DNA follows: TGTGCCAGCCCTCTCCCGGGGGAGCTGTTTTTT.

The chain has TRBV7-9 and TRBJ2-1; the match to TRBD2 covers 10 bases. Germline lookup yields CDR1 SEHNR and CDR2 FQNEAQ (reference sequence). Trimming took 2 bases from V and 15 from J; bases not matched to a gene: 4. The CDR3 extends over 12 amino acids. The CDR3 sequence is CASSLLAGEGFF. CDR3 sequence (DNA): TGTGCCAGCAGCTTACTAGCGGGGGAGGGGTTCTTC. The complete variable domain, with remaining parts taken from reference TRBV7-9 and TRBJ2-1, reads DTGVSQNPRHKITKRGQNVTFRCDPISEHNRLYWYRQTLGQGPEFLTYFQNEAQLEKSRLLSDRFSAERPKGSFSTLEIQRTEQGDSAMYLCASSLLAGEGFFGPGTRLTVL.

In this sample, this clonotype turned up many times. This chain connects TRBV7-8 to TRBJ2-2; D possibly matches TRBD1 or TRBD2 (5 bases each). Germline loops: CDR1 SGHVS, CDR2 FQNEAQ. V dropped 3 bases and J dropped 0 bases, with 17 bases sitting between them. This CDR3 contains 18 residues. CDR3 region: CASSFEGRAHPNTGELFF. Written as DNA, the CDR3 is TGTGCCAGCAGCTTCGAGGGGCGGGCCCATCCGAACACCGGGGAGCTGTTTTTT.

V and J are TRBV6-2 or TRBV6-3 and TRBJ2-7; 7 nucleotides line up with TRBD1. This CDR3 comprises 17 residues. Unmatched junction bases numbered 11, after V lost 0 bases and J lost 3 bases. CDR1 is MNHEY and CDR2 is SVGEGT in the germline V gene. The DNA for the CDR3 is TGTGCCAGCAGTTACTCCCCCGAGCGTTACAGGGGCTACGAGCAGTACTTC. Its protein product is CASSYSPERYRGYEQYF.

This clonotype was counted ten times or more. This rearrangement joins TRBV12-3 or TRBV12-4 to TRBJ2-7; a weak D match, TRBD2 (6 bases). With 3 bases removed from V and 4 bases from J, the gap between germline ends came to 16 bases. The CDR3 extends over 15 amino acids. The CDR3 bases are TGTGCCAGCAGTTTTCGCAACGGGGGAGTATACGAGCAGTACTTC. The encoded protein is CASSFRNGGVYEQYF.

The chain uses TRBV23-1 and TRBJ2-5, with TRBD1 matching 7 bases. TRBV23-1 is filed as an ORF, its function uncertain. CDR3 size: 17 residues. Trimming at V came to 3 bases and at J to 4 bases, leaving 14 bases not matched to a gene. In DNA form, the CDR3 reads TGCGCCAGCAGTCATCCCGGACAGGCTGAAGTAAGAGAGACCCAGTACTTC. Translating it yields CASSHPGQAEVRETQYF.

The gene calls are TRBV19 and TRBJ2-3, with D possibly being TRBD1 or TRBD2 (6 bases each). CDR3 size: 16 residues. Germline V gene lookup returns CDR1 LNHDA and CDR2 SQIVND (reference sequence). V gave up 0 bases and J gave up 1 base, with 11 bases separating them. CDR3 amino acids: CASSIEGGRRTDTQYF. The DNA of the CDR3 is TGTGCCAGTAGTATAGAAGGGGGGCGCCGCACAGATACGCAGTATTTT.

The rearrangement joins TRBV29-1 to TRBJ1-1; maybe TRBD1 (5 bases). The CDR3 has 17 residues. From germline, CDR1 is SQVTM and CDR2 ANQGSEA. V shed 3 bases and J shed 3 bases, with 23 bases lying between them. CDR3 residues: CSVEGYWGDGGHTEAFF. Written as DNA, the CDR3 is TGCAGCGTTGAGGGCTATTGGGGGGACGGAGGGCACACTGAAGCTTTCTTT.

This clonotype has a count of ten or more. The chain recombines TRBV12-3 or TRBV12-4 with TRBJ2-3; possible D gene TRBD1, 5 bases. With 3 bases removed from V and 1 base from J, the gap between germline ends came to 17 bases. This CDR3 has 17 amino acids. The CDR3 protein is CASSFMPTELRTDTQYF. CDR3 DNA sequence: TGTGCCAGCAGTTTTATGCCGACAGAGCTCCGCACAGATACGCAGTATTTT.

This clonotype showed up just a few times. V usage is TRBV3-1 and J usage is TRBJ2-7; D not certain. The germline V gene has CDR1 LGHDT and CDR2 YNNKEL (reference sequence). V was pared by 4 bases and J by 3 bases, with 10 bases between. The CDR3 spans 13 residues. The CDR3 region is CASSPEWGYEQYF. CDR3 bases: TGTGCCAGCAGCCCGGAGTGGGGCTACGAGCAGTACTTC.

V is TRBV27 and J is TRBJ1-2, with D hard to call. This CDR3 is built from 13 residues. V lost 7 bases to trimming and J lost 4 bases, with 13 bases between them. From germline, CDR1 is MNHEY and CDR2 SMNVEV (reference sequence). The CDR3 DNA sequence: TGTGCCAGCAAGCCAGGAAGAGCCTATGGCTACACCTTC. As protein: CASKPGRAYGYTF.

The chain is built from TRBV7-8 and TRBJ2-5, with TRBD2 identical over 8 bases. This CDR3 spans 19 amino acids. Trimming at V came to 4 bases and at J to 5 bases, leaving 21 bases not matched to a gene. Germline CDR1 and CDR2: SGHVS and FQNEAQ. The CDR3: CASSSGGQAPNVEGETQYF. The DNA of the CDR3 is TGTGCCAGCAGCTCGGGGGGGCAGGCACCCAATGTAGAAGGGGAGACCCAGTACTTC.

This clonotype was counted a few times. V is TRBV6-6 and J is TRBJ1-1; D call uncertain. Trimming left V 0 bases short and J 4 bases short, with 9 bases between. The CDR3 length is 14 residues. CDR1 is MNHNY, CDR2 SVGAGI, per germline (reference sequence). CDR3 region: CASSYSIVGTEAFF. CDR3 bases: TGTGCCAGCAGTTACTCTATAGTGGGCACTGAAGCTTTCTTT.

This clonotype was counted only a few times. The chain employs TRBV10-3 and TRBJ2-5, with 10 bases lining up with TRBD1. Germline values: CDR1 ENHRY, CDR2 SYGVKD. The CDR3 loop spans 15 amino acids. The V segment lost 9 bases and the J segment 5 bases; nucleotides outside the gene matches: 12. CDR3 region: CAIRRDRGEVETQYF. Here the CDR3 DNA reads TGTGCCATTAGAAGGGACAGGGGCGAGGTGGAGACCCAGTACTTC.

The rearrangement joins TRBV15 to TRBJ1-5; no clear D gene. CDR1 LNHNV and CDR2 YYDKDF come from the germline V gene (reference sequence). Trimming stripped 3 bases from V and 2 bases from J, with 5 bases between. This CDR3 region has 13 residues. CDR3 DNA: TGTGCCACCAGCAGGGAGGGCAATCAGCCCCAGCATTTT. It is translated as CATSREGNQPQHF.